These 10 T cell receptor beta chains share one sample of origin, sequenced in a study of blood T cell repertoires in COVID-19. Only in-frame clones appear in the TCRdb table, and some are missing; sequencing was by immunoSEQ multiplex PCR. The table has about 220,000 clones, approximately 85% seen once. The specimen sequenced was peripheral blood. All receptors come from a woman between 70 and 85 years old with COVID-19, enrolled during active disease.

CDR3 sequence: CASSQDPGLYYGYTF. Here the CDR3 DNA reads TGCGCCAGCAGCCAAGATCCGGGACTGTACTATGGCTACACCTTC. The chain carries TRBV4-1 and TRBJ1-2; perhaps TRBD1 as D (5 bases). This CDR3 has 15 residues. Trimming removed 0 bases at V and 3 bases at J, with 11 bases between. Germline values: CDR1 MGHRA, CDR2 YSYEKL.

The chain links TRBV5-4 to TRBJ2-6; D is perhaps TRBD1 (6 bases). The germline gives CDR1 SGHNT, CDR2 YYREEE (reference sequence). Trimming removed 4 bases from V and 3 bases from J, with 14 bases in between. The CDR3 consists of 16 residues. Here the CDR3 reads CASSPETGFGANVLTF. For the CDR3, the DNA is TGTGCCAGCAGCCCCGAAACAGGGTTTGGGGCCAACGTCCTGACTTTC.

This clone has just one count. The J gene is TRBJ1-4, the V gene TRBV27; perhaps TRBD1 as D (6 bases). Trimming took off 2 bases at V and 8 bases at J, with 12 bases between the two ends. The CDR3 is 14 residues long. CDR1 and CDR2 from the germline V gene are MNHEY and SMNVEV (reference sequence). DNA of the CDR3: TGTGCCAGCAGTTTACGGCAGGGGCAGGAAAAACTGTTTTTT. Protein sequence: CASSLRQGQEKLFF.

This clone was counted a single time. The chain employs TRBV5-1 and TRBJ1-1, with D perhaps matching TRBD1 (5 bases). This CDR3 region has 14 residues. V gave up 5 bases and J gave up 4 bases, with 15 bases separating them. Germline values: CDR1 SGHRS, CDR2 YFSETQ. Here the CDR3 reads CASRQIPRGTEAFF. Here the CDR3 DNA reads TGCGCCAGCAGACAGATACCTAGGGGCACTGAAGCTTTCTTT.

The genes are TRBV5-1 and TRBJ1-2; D is possibly TRBD1 (6 bases). V lost 3 bases and J 7 bases, leaving 13 bases between the germline ends. This CDR3 has 13 residues. In germline, CDR1 is SGHRS, CDR2 YFSETQ. CDR3 region: CASSSTGPFGYTF. The CDR3 DNA is TGCGCCAGCAGCTCGACAGGTCCCTTTGGCTACACCTTC.

The V and J genes are TRBV12-5 and TRBJ1-1; TRBD1 matches at 7 bases. CDR1 is LGHNT, CDR2 FRNRAP, per germline. The junction had 7 bases not matched to a gene; V was cut back by 0 bases and J by 0 bases. There are 17 residues in the CDR3. CDR3 amino acids: CASGLVIGQVLNTEAFF. Here the CDR3 DNA reads TGTGCTAGTGGTTTGGTAATCGGACAGGTATTGAACACTGAAGCTTTCTTT.

The chain employs TRBV5-4 and TRBJ2-3; TRBD1 agrees at 7 bases. Germline CDR1 SGHNT, CDR2 YYREEE (reference sequence). J gave up 3 bases and V 0 bases, and 4 bases lay outside the gene matches. The CDR3 spans 15 residues. The CDR3 coding sequence is TGTGCCAGCAGCTTGGATAGGGGGCGGACAGATACGCAGTATTTT. Encoded protein: CASSLDRGRTDTQYF.

The chain uses TRBV6-5 and TRBJ1-2; D is possibly TRBD1 (6 bases). Germline CDR1 is MNHEY and CDR2 is SVGAGI. This CDR3 contains 14 residues. Trimming cost V 4 bases and J 3 bases, with 12 bases left between them. CDR3 sequence reads: CASSLGGDDYGYTF. CDR3 DNA sequence: TGTGCCAGCAGTTTAGGGGGGGATGACTATGGCTACACCTTC.

The chain is built from TRBV9 and TRBJ2-2; 11 nucleotides match TRBD2. CDR3 length equals 18 residues. The V segment lost 5 bases and the J segment 3 bases; nucleotides outside the gene matches: 12. Germline values: CDR1 SGDLS, CDR2 YYNGEE. CDR3 nucleotides: TGTGCCAGCAGTCCCCGACTAGCGGGAAGGGGCTACACCGGGGAGCTGTTTTTT. Its protein is CASSPRLAGRGYTGELFF.

The rearrangement uses TRBV7-2 and TRBJ1-5; D is unclear. Germline V gene lookup returns CDR1 SGHTA and CDR2 FQGNSA. The ends were cut back, 1 base at V and 9 bases at J, with 7 bases in the middle. There are 12 residues in the CDR3. CDR3 amino acids: CASSLEASPQHF. The CDR3 region has the DNA TGTGCCAGCAGCTTAGAAGCGTCGCCCCAGCATTTT.